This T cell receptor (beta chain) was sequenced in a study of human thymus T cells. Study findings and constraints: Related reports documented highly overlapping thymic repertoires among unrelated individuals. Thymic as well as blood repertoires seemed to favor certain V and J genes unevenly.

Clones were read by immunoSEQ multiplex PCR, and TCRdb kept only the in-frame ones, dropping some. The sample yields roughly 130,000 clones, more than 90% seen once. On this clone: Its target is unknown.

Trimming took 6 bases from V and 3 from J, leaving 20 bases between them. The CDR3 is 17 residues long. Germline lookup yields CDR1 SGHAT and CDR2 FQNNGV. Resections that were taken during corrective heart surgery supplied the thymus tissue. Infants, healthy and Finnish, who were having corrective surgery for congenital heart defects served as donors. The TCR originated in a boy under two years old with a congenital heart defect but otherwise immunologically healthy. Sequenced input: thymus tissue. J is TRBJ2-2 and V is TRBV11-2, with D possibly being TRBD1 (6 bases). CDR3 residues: CASSWVDRRFYTGELFF. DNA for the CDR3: TGTGCCAGCAGTTGGGTTGACAGGAGATTTTACACCGGGGAGCTGTTTTTT.